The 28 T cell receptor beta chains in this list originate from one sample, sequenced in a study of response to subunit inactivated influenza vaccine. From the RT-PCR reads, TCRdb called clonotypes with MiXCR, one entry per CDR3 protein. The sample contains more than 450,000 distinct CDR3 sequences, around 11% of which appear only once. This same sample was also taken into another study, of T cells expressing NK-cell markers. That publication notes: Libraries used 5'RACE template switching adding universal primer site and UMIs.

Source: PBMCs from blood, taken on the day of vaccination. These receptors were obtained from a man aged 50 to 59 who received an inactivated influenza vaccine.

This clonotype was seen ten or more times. CDR3 sequence reads: CASSQVANEKLFF. For the CDR3, the DNA is TGTGCCAGCAGCCAAGTTGCTAATGAAAAACTGTTTTTT. The chain couples TRBV14 to TRBJ1-4; D is uncertain. V was trimmed by 1 base and J by 3 bases, leaving 3 bases between them. This CDR3 has 13 residues. CDR1 and CDR2 (germline): SGHDN, FVKESK.

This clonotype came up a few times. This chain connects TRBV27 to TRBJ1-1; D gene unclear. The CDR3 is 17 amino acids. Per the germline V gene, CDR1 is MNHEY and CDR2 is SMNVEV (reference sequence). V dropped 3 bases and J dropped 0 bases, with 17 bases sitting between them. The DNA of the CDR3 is TGTGCCAGCAGTTTGAGGGTAATGGGGTCCGTGAACACTGAAGCTTTCTTT. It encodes CASSLRVMGSVNTEAFF.

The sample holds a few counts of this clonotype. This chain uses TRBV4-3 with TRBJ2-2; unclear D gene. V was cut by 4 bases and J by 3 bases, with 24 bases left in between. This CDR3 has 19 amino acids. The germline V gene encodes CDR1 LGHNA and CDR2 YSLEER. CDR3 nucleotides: TGCGCCAGCAGCCTTAGAACGGATTGGGAATTCGTCGACACCGGGGAGCTGTTTTTT. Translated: CASSLRTDWEFVDTGELFF.

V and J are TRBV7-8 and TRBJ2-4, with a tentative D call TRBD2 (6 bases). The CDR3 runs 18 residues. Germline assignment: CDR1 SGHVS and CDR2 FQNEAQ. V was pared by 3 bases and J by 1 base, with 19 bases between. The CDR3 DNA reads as TGTGCCAGCAGCTTCGCGTATAGGGTGGGAGGCGCCAAAAACATTCAGTACTTC. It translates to CASSFAYRVGGAKNIQYF.

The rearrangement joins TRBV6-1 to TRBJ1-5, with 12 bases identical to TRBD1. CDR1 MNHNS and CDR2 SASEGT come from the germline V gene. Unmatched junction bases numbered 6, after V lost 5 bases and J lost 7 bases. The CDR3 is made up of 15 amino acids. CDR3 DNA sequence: TGTGCCAGCAGTCCGGGACAGGGGGCCCGGCAGCCCCAGCATTTT. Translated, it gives CASSPGQGARQPQHF.

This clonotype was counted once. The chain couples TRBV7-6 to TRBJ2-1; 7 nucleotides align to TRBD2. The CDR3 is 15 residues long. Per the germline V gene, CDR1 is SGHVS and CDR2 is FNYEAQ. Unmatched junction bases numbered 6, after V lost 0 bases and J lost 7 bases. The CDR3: CASSLAGGTLNEQFF. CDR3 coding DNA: TGTGCCAGCAGCTTAGCCGGGGGGACTCTAAATGAGCAGTTCTTC.

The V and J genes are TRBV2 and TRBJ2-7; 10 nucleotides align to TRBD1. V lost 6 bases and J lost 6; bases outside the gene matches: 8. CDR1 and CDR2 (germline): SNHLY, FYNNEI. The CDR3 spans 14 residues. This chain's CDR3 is CASRPGTGASEQYF. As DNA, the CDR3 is TGTGCCAGCAGACCCGGGACAGGGGCATCCGAGCAGTACTTC.

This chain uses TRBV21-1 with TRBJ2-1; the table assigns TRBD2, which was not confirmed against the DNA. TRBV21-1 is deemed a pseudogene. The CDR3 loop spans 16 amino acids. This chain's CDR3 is CASSKSRREGRNEQFF. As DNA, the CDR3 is TGTGCCAGCAGCAAATCAAGGCGGGAGGGCCGAAATGAGCAGTTCTTC.

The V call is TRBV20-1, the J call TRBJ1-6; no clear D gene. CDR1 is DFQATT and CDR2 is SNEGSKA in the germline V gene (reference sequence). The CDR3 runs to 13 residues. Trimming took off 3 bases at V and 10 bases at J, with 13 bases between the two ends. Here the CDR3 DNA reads TGCAGTGCTAGGGCCGCTCTGGAGTCACCCCTCCACTTT. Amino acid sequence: CSARAALESPLHF.

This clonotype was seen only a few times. The CDR3 spells CASSFVTYEQYF. DNA for the CDR3: TGTGCCAGCAGTTTCGTCACCTACGAGCAGTACTTC. This chain joins TRBV12-3 or TRBV12-4 and TRBJ2-7, with D uncertain. The germline V and J ends were trimmed by 3 bases and 2 bases, with 5 bases remaining between them. The CDR3 is 12 residues long.

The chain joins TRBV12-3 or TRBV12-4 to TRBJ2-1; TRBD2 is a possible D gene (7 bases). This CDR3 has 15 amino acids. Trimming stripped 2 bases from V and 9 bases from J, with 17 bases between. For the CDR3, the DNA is TGTGCCAGCAGTTTACATTGGGAGGGGGTGGGTGAGCAGTTCTTC. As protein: CASSLHWEGVGEQFF.

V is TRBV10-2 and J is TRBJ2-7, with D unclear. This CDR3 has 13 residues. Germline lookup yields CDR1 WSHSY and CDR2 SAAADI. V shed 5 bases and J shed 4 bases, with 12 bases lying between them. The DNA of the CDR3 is TGCGCCAGCAGTTCAGGCAGTTTATACGAGCAGTACTTC. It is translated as CASSSGSLYEQYF.

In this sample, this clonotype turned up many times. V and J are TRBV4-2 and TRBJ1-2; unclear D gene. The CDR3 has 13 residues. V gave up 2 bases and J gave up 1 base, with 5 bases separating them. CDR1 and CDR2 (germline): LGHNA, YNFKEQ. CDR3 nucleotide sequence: TGTGCCAGCAGCCAAACAATTAACTATGGCTACACCTTC. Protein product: CASSQTINYGYTF.

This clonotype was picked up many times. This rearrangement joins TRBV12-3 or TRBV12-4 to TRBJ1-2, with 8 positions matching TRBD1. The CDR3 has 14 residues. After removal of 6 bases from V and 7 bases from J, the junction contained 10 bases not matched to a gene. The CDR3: CASSPGQGGVGYTF. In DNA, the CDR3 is TGTGCCAGCAGCCCCGGACAGGGAGGCGTTGGCTACACCTTC.

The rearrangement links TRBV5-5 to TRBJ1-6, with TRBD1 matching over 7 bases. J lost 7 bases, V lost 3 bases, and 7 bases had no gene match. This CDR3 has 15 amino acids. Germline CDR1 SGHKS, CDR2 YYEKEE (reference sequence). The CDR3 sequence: CASSWEGQSNSPLHF. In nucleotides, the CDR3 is TGTGCCAGCAGCTGGGAGGGACAGTCGAATTCACCCCTCCACTTT.

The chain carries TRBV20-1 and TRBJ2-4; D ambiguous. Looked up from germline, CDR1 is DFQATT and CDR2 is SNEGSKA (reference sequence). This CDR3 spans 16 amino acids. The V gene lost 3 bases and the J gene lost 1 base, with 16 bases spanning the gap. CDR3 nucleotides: TGCAGTGCTAGCGAACCCCCAGGCGTTGCCAAAAACATTCAGTACTTC. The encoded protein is CSASEPPGVAKNIQYF.

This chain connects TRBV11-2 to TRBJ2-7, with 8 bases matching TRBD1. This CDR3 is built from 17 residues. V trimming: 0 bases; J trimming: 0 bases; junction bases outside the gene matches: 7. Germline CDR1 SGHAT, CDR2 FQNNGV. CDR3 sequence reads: CASSLEYRDRTSYEQYF. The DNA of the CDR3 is TGTGCCAGCAGCTTAGAATACCGGGACAGGACCTCCTACGAGCAGTACTTC.

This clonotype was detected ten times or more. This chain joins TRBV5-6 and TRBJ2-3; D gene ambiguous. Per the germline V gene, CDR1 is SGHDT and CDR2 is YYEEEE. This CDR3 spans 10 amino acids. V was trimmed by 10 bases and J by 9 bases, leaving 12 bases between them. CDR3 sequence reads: CAGSPATQYF. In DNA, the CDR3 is TGTGCCGGGTCCCCTGCGACGCAGTATTTT.

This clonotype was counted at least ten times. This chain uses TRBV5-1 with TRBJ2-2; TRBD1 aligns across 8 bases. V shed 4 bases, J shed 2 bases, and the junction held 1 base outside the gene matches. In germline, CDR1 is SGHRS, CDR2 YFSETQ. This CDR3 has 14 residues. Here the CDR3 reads CASSGTGNTGELFF. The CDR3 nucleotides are TGCGCCAGCAGCGGGACAGGAAACACCGGGGAGCTGTTTTTT.

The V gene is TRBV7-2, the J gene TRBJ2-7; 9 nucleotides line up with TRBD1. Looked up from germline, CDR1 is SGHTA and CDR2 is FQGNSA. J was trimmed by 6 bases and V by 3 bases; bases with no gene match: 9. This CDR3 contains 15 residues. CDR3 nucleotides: TGTGCCAGCAGCTTGGTGACAGGGGGGCTTTCCGAGCAGTACTTC. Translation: CASSLVTGGLSEQYF.

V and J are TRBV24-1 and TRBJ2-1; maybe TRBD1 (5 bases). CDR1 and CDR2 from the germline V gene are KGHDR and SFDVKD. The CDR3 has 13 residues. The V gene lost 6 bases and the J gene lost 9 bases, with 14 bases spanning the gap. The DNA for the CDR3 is TGTGCCACCAGTCGGTTGGGGCAGGTTGAGCAGTTCTTC. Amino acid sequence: CATSRLGQVEQFF.

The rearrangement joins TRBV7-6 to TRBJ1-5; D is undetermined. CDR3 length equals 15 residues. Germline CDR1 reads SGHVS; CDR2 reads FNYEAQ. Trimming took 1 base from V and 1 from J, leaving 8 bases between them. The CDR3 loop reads CASSLDPKSNQPQHF. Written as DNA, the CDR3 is TGTGCCAGCAGCTTAGACCCAAAGAGCAATCAGCCCCAGCATTTT.

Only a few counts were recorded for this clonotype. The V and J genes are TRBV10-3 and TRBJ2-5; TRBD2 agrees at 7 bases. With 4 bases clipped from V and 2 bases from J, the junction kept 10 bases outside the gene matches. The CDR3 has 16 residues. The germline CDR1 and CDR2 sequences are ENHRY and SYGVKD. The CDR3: CAISGQRGLEQETQYF. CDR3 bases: TGTGCCATCAGTGGACAGCGGGGCCTCGAACAAGAGACCCAGTACTTC.

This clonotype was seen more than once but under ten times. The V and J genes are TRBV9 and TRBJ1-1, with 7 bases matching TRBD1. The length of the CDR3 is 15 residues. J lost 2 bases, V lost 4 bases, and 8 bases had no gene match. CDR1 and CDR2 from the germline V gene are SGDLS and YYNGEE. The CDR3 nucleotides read TGTGCCAGCAGCCCGAGGGGGCGTGGAAACACTGAAGCTTTCTTT. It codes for CASSPRGRGNTEAFF.

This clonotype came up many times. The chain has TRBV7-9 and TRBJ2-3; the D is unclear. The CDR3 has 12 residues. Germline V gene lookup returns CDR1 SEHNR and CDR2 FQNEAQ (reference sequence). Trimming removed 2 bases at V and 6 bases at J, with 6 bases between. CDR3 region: CASSLPGDTQYF. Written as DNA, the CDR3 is TGTGCCAGCAGCTTACCCGGGGATACGCAGTATTTT.

As DNA, the CDR3 is TGCAGTCCCGGACAAGGACTATATACGCAGTATTTT. Its translation: CSPGQGLYTQYF. The chain links TRBV20-1 to TRBJ2-3; the D gene is possibly TRBD2 (6 bases). The CDR3 is 12 residues long. Per germline, CDR1 DFQATT and CDR2 SNEGSKA (reference sequence). V lost 8 bases to trimming and J lost 7 bases, with 16 bases between them.

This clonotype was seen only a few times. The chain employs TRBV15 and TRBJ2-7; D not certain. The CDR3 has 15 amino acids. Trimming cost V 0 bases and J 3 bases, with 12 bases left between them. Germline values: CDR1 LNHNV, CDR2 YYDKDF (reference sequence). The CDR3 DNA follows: TGTGCCACCAGCAGAGATGGTGGGCTGGTCTACGAGCAGTACTTC. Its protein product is CATSRDGGLVYEQYF.

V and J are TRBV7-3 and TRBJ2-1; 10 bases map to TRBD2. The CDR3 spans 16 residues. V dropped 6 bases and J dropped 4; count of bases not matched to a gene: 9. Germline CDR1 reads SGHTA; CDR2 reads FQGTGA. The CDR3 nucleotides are TGTGCCAGCAGTCTTACCGGGACTAGCGAATACAATGAGCAGTTCTTC. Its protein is CASSLTGTSEYNEQFF.